The source of this TCR beta chain is a study of blood T cell repertoires in COVID-19 (dated by TCRdb to 2019 to 2021). Broadly, across the study: Collaborator samples came from the United States, Italy and Spain and covered acute and convalescent phases of COVID-19. The prospective study material was composed of cDNA or gDNA derived from T cells, B-cell-depleted T cells, or PBMCs. The dataset comprised deeply sampled blood TCRbeta repertoires from subjects exposed to, actively infected with, or recovered from COVID-19. The repertoires were released in a freely available public database intended as a resource for research on the immune response to SARS-CoV-2. Samples were obtained from the ongoing ImmuneRACE study (first 160 participants) and from about 1,300 subjects provided by 6 global collaborators. Sample metadata almost always included a de-identified subject ID, COVID-19 status, age in years and sex. HLA class I and class II types, where available, came from metadata supplied by the sample provider rather than from assay-based typing.

TCRbeta CDR3 regions were amplified from genomic DNA using the immunoSEQ Assay, a bias-controlled multiplex PCR. For the original study's pipeline: The number of nucleated cells in each sample was estimated by amplification of reference gene primers within the assay. To quantify the absolute abundance of each unique TCRbeta CDR3 rearrangement, sequence reads were collapsed and filtered. For each sample, productive Simpson clonality was calculated as the square root of Simpson's diversity index over productive rearrangements. The table was pulled from immuneACCESS by TCRdb, which kept in-frame rearrangements only. Such tables lose some clones; where checked, under half of the loss comes from unresolved V genes, and the rest has no known cause. That table furnishes V, J and clone size, whereas the DNA furnished D and trimming. The sample has some 150,000 clones on record, around 90% of them singletons. The ten largest clones represent about 1.6% of the sample.

About this clone: Its binding antigen is unknown. No much larger clonotype is one base removed from it; base qualities were not supplied.

The collaborating institutions used their own protocols to collect whole blood in K2EDTA tubes. For TCRbeta analysis, collaborators shipped samples in one of three forms: frozen whole blood, isolated PBMCs, or DNA extracted from either of those sample types. The CDR3 measures 14 amino acids from cysteine to phenylalanine. Only CDR3 DNA is held: 42 bases, read in frame from base 1. The V end loses 3 bases and the J end loses 7 bases, and a stretch of 13 bases separates them. The germline V gene specifies MDHEN as CDR1 and SYDVKM as CDR2. The research as a whole found: Clinical and demographic metadata were provided uncurated, with the amount varying by source and participant.

Sequenced input: peripheral blood. The chain couples TRBV28 to TRBJ1-3, with the D gene not clear enough to name. This receptor was taken from a woman aged 55-70 years with acute or convalescent COVID-19. The DNA is TGTGCCAGCAGTTTTAGGAGGGTTGGGAACACCATATATTTT. It translates to CASSFRRVGNTIYF.